Listed below are T cell receptor beta chains from one sample, sequenced in a study of blood T cell repertoires in COVID-19. Assay used: immunoSEQ multiplex PCR; TCRdb lists only in-frame clones, some missing. This table holds roughly 200,000 clones, 75% to 90% found once. The specimen was peripheral blood. The source of these receptors is a man aged 55 to 70 with acute or convalescent COVID-19. Both conserved end residues are part of each CDR3. A D gene is named only where the DNA matches it firmly. Some rows have no size entry. The others give once, few or many, or a class for an expanded clone.

- TRBJ2-3 TRBV5-1 - CASSLGLPGTDTQYF TGCGCCAGCAGCTTGGGACTCCCAGGCACAGATACGCAGTATTTT
- TRBJ1-5 TRBV6-2/TRBV6-3 - CASSGQLGWSNQPQHF TGTGCCAGCAGCGGACAGCTAGGGTGGAGCAATCAGCCCCAGCATTTT
once TRBJ2-3 TRBV18 TRBD2 CASSPAVLAGEAQYF TGTGCCAGCTCACCAGCGGTCCTAGCGGGAGAGGCGCAGTATTTT
- TRBJ1-2 TRBV3-1/TRBV3-2 TRBD1 CASSQDGTGYYGYTF TGTGCCAGCAGCCAAGATGGGACAGGGTATTATGGCTACACCTTC
- TRBJ2-2 TRBV29-1 TRBD1 CSVEDVARGRVGELFF TGCAGCGTTGAAGATGTGGCCAGGGGGCGCGTCGGGGAGCTGTTTTTT
- TRBJ2-1 TRBV7-8 TRBD1 CASSRDRAYEQFF TGTGCCAGCAGCAGGGACAGGGCATATGAGCAGTTCTTC
- TRBJ1-2 TRBV27 TRBD1 CASSLFDREGGYTF TGTGCCAGCAGTTTATTTGACAGGGAAGGAGGCTACACCTTC
- TRBJ2-7 TRBV24-1 - CATMQGRGFYEQYF TGTGCCACCATGCAGGGAAGGGGGTTCTACGAGCAGTACTTC
- TRBJ1-1 TRBV9 TRBD1 CASSVDDRGPGEAFF TGTGCCAGCAGCGTAGACGACAGGGGCCCCGGTGAAGCTTTCTTT
- TRBJ1-6 TRBV11-2 - CASSLGARDSPLHF TGTGCCAGCAGCTTAGGTGCCAGGGATTCACCCCTCCACTTT
- TRBJ1-1 TRBV2 - CASSPGPNTEAFF TGTGCCAGCAGTCCAGGGCCGAACACTGAAGCTTTCTTT
- TRBJ2-1 TRBV29-1 TRBD2 CSVEGREGFDEQFF TGCAGCGTTGAAGGGCGGGAGGGATTCGATGAGCAGTTCTTC
- TRBJ2-3 TRBV19 TRBD2 CATSRTSGDTDTQYF TGTGCCACCTCACGGACTAGCGGGGACACAGATACGCAGTATTTT
- TRBJ2-3 TRBV4-3 - CASSQDDSSGGGYRTDTQYF TGCGCCAGCAGCCAAGATGATTCCTCAGGTGGAGGATATAGGACAGATACGCAGTATTTT
- TRBJ1-2 TRBV29-1 - CSVAGGGGYGYTF TGCAGCGTTGCCGGGGGGGGAGGCTATGGCTACACCTTC
- TRBJ1-5 TRBV15 - CATSRVAGQRQPQHF TGTGCCACCAGCAGAGTGGCAGGACAAAGACAGCCCCAGCATTTT
once TRBJ1-1 TRBV6-6 - CASRTGNTEAFF TGTGCCAGCCGTACTGGGAACACTGAAGCTTTCTTT
- TRBJ1-1 TRBV9 TRBD1 CASSVTGENTEAFF TGTGCCAGCAGCGTGACAGGGGAGAACACTGAAGCTTTCTTT
once TRBJ2-1 TRBV4-1 TRBD2 CASSQDFVLAGSLEQFF TGCGCCAGCAGCCAAGATTTTGTACTAGCGGGAAGTCTTGAGCAGTTCTTC
- TRBJ2-7 TRBV6-1 - CASSEAWGANIYEQYF TGTGCCAGCAGTGAAGCGTGGGGCGCGAATATCTACGAGCAGTACTTC
- TRBJ1-4 TRBV19 TRBD1 CASSLGTGLNEKLFF TGTGCCAGTAGCCTCGGGACAGGGCTTAATGAAAAACTGTTTTTT
few TRBJ1-5 TRBV19 TRBD1 CASSGTGGNQPQHF TGTGCCAGTAGCGGGACAGGGGGCAATCAGCCCCAGCATTTT
- TRBJ1-5 TRBV25-1 - CASRGGNQPQHF TGTGCCAGCAGAGGGGGCAATCAGCCCCAGCATTTT
- TRBJ2-3 TRBV6-5 - CASSRTQGITQYF TGTGCCAGCAGCCGTACCCAGGGGATTACGCAGTATTTT
once TRBJ2-3 TRBV3-1/TRBV3-2 TRBD2 CASSQRRGRFSDTQYF TGTGCCAGCAGCCAACGGCGGGGGAGGTTCTCAGATACGCAGTATTTT
- TRBJ1-3 TRBV9 - CASSETQGSGNTIYF TGTGCCAGCAGCGAAACCCAGGGATCCGGAAACACCATATATTTT
- TRBJ1-1 TRBV19 TRBD1 CASTQTGLSTEAFF TGTGCCAGTACCCAGACAGGGTTGAGCACTGAAGCTTTCTTT
- TRBJ1-2 TRBV4-2 TRBD1 CASSQEGQFGYTF TGTGCCAGCAGCCAAGAGGGACAGTTTGGCTACACCTTC
- TRBJ2-5 TRBV5-6 - CASTGHLKETQYF TGTGCCAGCACAGGACACCTCAAAGAGACCCAGTACTTC
many TRBJ1-3 TRBV5-1 - CASQLEPGDQNTIYF TGCGCCAGTCAACTCGAACCGGGGGATCAGAACACCATATATTTT
once TRBJ2-1 TRBV24-1 - CATRSRSSYNEQFF TGTGCCACCCGGAGCCGGAGCTCCTACAATGAGCAGTTCTTC
once TRBJ2-5 TRBV7-2 - CASSLDGPPRSQYF TGTGCCAGCAGCTTAGATGGGCCCCCTCGGTCCCAGTACTTC
- TRBJ1-3 TRBV5-1 - CASSLQGFGSGNTIYF TGCGCCAGCAGCTTGCAGGGGTTCGGCTCTGGAAACACCATATATTTT
- TRBJ2-2 TRBV5-1 TRBD2 CASSLPGLAGGHDTGELFF TGCGCCAGCAGCCTTCCGGGACTAGCGGGGGGGCATGACACCGGGGAGCTGTTTTTT
- TRBJ1-1 TRBV6-5 - CASSYPGGEAFF TGTGCCAGCAGTTACCCGGGGGGTGAAGCTTTCTTT
- TRBJ2-5 TRBV5-1 - CASSQTGIQETQYF TGCGCCAGCAGCCAAACCGGGATTCAAGAGACCCAGTACTTC
- TRBJ2-5 TRBV11-3 - CASSLVSQETQYF TGTGCCAGCAGCTTAGTTAGCCAAGAGACCCAGTACTTC
- TRBJ1-2 TRBV28 - CASTLTGNYGYTF TGTGCCAGCACCCTCACAGGGAACTATGGCTACACCTTC
once TRBJ2-1 TRBV7-3 - CASSLEDSPYNEQFF TGTGCCAGCAGCTTGGAGGACAGCCCCTACAATGAGCAGTTCTTC
- TRBJ1-1 TRBV30 TRBD1 CAWRGQGSGAEAFF TGTGCCTGGAGGGGACAGGGTTCGGGAGCTGAAGCTTTCTTT
many TRBJ1-2 TRBV3-1/TRBV3-2 - CASSQTGLGGFGNYGYTF TGTGCCAGCAGCCAGACCGGGTTGGGCGGGTTCGGTAACTATGGCTACACCTTC
- TRBJ1-2 TRBV6-6 TRBD1 CASRPGGDSNYGYTF TGTGCCAGCCGCCCGGGGGGGGACAGTAACTATGGCTACACCTTC
- TRBJ1-4 TRBV19 - CASNKGQLNEKLFF TGTGCCAGTAACAAAGGACAGCTTAATGAAAAACTGTTTTTT
- TRBJ1-2 TRBV7-2 - CASSFTGRGYTF TGTGCCAGCAGCTTCACAGGTCGTGGCTACACCTTC
- TRBJ2-3 TRBV3-1/TRBV3-2 - CASSQRAQSTDTQYF TGTGCCAGCAGCCAGCGGGCCCAATCGACAGATACGCAGTATTTT
once TRBJ1-2 TRBV5-6 TRBD1 CASSSRQGDGYTF TGTGCCAGCAGCTCGAGACAGGGGGACGGCTACACCTTC
few TRBJ1-3 TRBV5-6 TRBD1 CASSMTGINTIYF TGTGCCAGCAGCATGACAGGGATAAACACCATATATTTT
- TRBJ2-7 TRBV2 - CASGVNRGFYEQYF TGTGCCAGCGGGGTGAATAGGGGTTTCTACGAGCAGTACTTC